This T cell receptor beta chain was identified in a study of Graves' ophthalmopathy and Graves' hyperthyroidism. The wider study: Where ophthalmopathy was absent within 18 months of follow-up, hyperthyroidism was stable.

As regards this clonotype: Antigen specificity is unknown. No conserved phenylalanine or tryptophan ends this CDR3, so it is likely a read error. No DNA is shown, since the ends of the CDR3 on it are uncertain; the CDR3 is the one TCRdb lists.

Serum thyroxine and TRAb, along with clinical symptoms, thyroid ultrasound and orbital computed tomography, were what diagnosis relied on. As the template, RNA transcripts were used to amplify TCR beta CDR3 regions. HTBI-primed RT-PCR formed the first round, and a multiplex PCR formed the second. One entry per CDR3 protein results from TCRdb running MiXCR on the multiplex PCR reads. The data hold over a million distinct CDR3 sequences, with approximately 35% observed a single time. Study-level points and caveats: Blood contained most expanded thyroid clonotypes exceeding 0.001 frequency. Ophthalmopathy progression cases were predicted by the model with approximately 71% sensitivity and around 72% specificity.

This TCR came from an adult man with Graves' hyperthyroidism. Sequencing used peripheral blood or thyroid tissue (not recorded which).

The CDR3: CSVRASSY. The chain couples TRBV29-1 to TRBJ1-2; the table's D gene call, TRBD1, was not cross checked with the DNA. Counting both end residues, the CDR3 totals 8 amino acids. In germline, CDR1 is SQVTM, CDR2 ANQGSEA.